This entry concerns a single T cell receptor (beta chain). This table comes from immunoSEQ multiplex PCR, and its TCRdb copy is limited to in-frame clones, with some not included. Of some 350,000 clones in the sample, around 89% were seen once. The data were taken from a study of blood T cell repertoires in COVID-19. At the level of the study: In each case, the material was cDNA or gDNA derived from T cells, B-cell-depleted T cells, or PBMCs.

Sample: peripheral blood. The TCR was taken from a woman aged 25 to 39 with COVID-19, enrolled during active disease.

CDR3 region: CASSLLPEVSGELFF. DNA of the CDR3: TGTGCCAGCAGCTTACTCCCAGAAGTGTCCGGGGAGCTGTTTTTT. The rearrangement links TRBV11-3 to TRBJ2-2; D unresolved. The CDR3 runs 15 residues. Trimming took off 2 bases at V and 6 bases at J, with 13 bases between the two ends. Germline lookup yields CDR1 SGHNT and CDR2 YENEEA. The full variable domain, in which reference TRBV11-3 and TRBJ2-2 provide the parts outside the CDR3, is EAGVVQSPRYKIIEKKQPVAFWCNPISGHNTLYWYLQNLGQGPELLIRYENEEAVDDSQLPKDRFSAERLKGVDSTLKIQPAELGDSAVYLCASSLLPEVSGELFFGEGSRLTVL.